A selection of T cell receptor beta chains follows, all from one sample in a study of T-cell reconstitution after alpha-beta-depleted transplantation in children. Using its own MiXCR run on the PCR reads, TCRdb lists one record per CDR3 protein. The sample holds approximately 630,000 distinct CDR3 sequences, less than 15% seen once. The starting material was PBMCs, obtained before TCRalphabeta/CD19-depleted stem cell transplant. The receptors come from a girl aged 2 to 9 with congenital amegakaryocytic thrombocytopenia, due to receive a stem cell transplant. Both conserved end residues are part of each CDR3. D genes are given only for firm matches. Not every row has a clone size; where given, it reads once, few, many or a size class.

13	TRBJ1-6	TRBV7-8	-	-	TGTGCCAGCAGCTTAGAAGTGTGGCAGTCCCTCCACTTT	CASSLEVWQSLHF
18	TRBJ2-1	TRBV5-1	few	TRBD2	TGCGCCAGCAGCTTCCTCAAGGCCGCGGGAGTCGTCGGGTATGAGCAGTTCTTC	CASSFLKAAGVVGYEQFF
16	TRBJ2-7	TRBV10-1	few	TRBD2	TGCGCCAGCAGTGAGTCGGGACTAGCGCCTTCCTACGAGCAGTACTTC	CASSESGLAPSYEQYF
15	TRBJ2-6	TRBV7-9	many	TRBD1	TGTGCCAGCAGTCATCCTTTGGGACAGACGAACGTCCTGACTTTC	CASSHPLGQTNVLTF
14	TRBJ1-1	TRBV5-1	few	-	TGCGCCAGCAGCTTGAATGGGGCGACCACTGAAGCTTTCTTT	CASSLNGATTEAFF
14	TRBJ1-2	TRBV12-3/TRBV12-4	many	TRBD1	TGTGCCAGCAGACCACGGGACAGTTATTATGGCTACACCTTC	CASRPRDSYYGYTF
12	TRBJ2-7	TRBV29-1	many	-	TGCAGCGTTCTCCAGGGGACGTACGAGCAGTACTTC	CSVLQGTYEQYF
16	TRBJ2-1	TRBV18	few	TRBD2	TGTGCCAGCTCAACGAGACTAGCGGGAGCTGACAATGAGCAGTTCTTC	CASSTRLAGADNEQFF
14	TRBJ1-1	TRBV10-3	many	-	TGTGCCATCAGTGACGGTCCCCCGAGCACTGAAGCTTTCTTT	CAISDGPPSTEAFF
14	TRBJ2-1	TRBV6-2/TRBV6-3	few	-	TGTGCCAGCACCTCCGGGACCTTATACAATGAGCAGTTCTTC	CASTSGTLYNEQFF
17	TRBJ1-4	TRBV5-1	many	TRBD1	TGCGCCAGCAGTCAAGACCTCTTGGGGACAGCTAATGAAAAACTGTTTTTT	CASSQDLLGTANEKLFF
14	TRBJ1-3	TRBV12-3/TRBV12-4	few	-	TGTGCCAGCAGTCCCCGGGAGCCTGGAAACACCATATATTTT	CASSPREPGNTIYF
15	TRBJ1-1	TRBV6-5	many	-	TGTGCCAGCAGTTACCGGGACGGGGGGGACACTGAAGCTTTCTTT	CASSYRDGGDTEAFF
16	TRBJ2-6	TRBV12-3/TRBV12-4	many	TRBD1	TGTGCCAGCAGTTTGGGGACAGCGACTGGGGCCAACGTCCTGACTTTC	CASSLGTATGANVLTF
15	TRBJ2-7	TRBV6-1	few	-	TGTGCCAGCAGTGATATAGGGCGTCCATCCTACGAGCAGTACTTC	CASSDIGRPSYEQYF
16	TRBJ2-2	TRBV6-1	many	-	TGTGCCAGCAGTAGACCGGGACACGTGAACACCGGGGAGCTGTTTTTT	CASSRPGHVNTGELFF
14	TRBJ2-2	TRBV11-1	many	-	TGTGCCAGCAGACCGAGCCTGGGCACCGGGGAGCTGTTTTTT	CASRPSLGTGELFF
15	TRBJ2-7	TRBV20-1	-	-	TGCAGTGCTAGAGATTTTTTTGAAGGCCCTCTCAAGCAGTACTTC	CSARDFFEGPLKQYF
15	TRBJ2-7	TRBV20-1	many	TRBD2	TGCAGTGCTAGAAGGCCGGCGGGAGGGCCACACGAGCAGTACTTC	CSARRPAGGPHEQYF
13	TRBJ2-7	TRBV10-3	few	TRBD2	TGTGCCATCAGCGGAGCGGGAGGAGACGAGCAGTACTTC	CAISGAGGDEQYF
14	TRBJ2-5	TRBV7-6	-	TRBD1	TGTGCCAGCAGCTGGACAGGGGGGAAAGAGACCCAGTACTTC	CASSWTGGKETQYF
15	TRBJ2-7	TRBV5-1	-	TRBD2	TGCGCCAGCAGTCGTCCCGGCGGGAGTGTGGGCGAGCAGTACTTC	CASSRPGGSVGEQYF
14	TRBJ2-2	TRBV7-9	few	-	TGTGCCAGCAGCCCACGGGCGAACACCGGGGAGCTGTTTTTT	CASSPRANTGELFF
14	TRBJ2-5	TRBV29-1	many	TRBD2	TGCAGCGGAACATCTAGGACTAGTAGGGAGACCCAGTACTTC	CSGTSRTSRETQYF
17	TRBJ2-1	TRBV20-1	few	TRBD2	TGCTGTGCTAGTCAACTAGCGGGAAAAACAAGGAACAATGAGCAGTTCTTC	CCASQLAGKTRNNEQFF
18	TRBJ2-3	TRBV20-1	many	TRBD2	TGCAGTGCTAGCAACAACTTTGTCCTAGCGGGAACGTCAGATACGCAGTATTTT	CSASNNFVLAGTSDTQYF
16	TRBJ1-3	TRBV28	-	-	TGTGCCAGCAGCCTCTATGACGTTTACTCTGGAAACACCATATATTTT	CASSLYDVYSGNTIYF
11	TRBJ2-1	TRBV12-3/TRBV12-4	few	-	TGTGCCAGCACTTCGGGGGATGAGCAGTTCTTC	CASTSGDEQFF
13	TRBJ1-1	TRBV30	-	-	TGTGCCTGGAGTTCCGGGTTGAACACTGAAGCTTTCTTT	CAWSSGLNTEAFF
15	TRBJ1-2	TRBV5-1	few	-	TGCGCCAGCAGCCCAGAACAGGGCTGGGACTATGGCTACACCTTC	CASSPEQGWDYGYTF
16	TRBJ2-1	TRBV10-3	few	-	TGTGCCATCAGCTCCACCGGGACACCCCCCTACAATGAGCAGTTCTTC	CAISSTGTPPYNEQFF
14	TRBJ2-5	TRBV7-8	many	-	TGTGCCAGCAGCTTAGTGCCCCCCGTGGAGACCCAGTACTTC	CASSLVPPVETQYF
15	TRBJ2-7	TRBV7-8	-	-	TGTGCCAGCAGCTTAGTCAGGCACCCTACCTACGAGCAGTACTTC	CASSLVRHPTYEQYF
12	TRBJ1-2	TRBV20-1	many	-	TGCAGTGCTAACATCGGTGCTCATGGCTACACCTTC	CSANIGAHGYTF
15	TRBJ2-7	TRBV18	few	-	TGTGCCAGCTCACCCCAAAACTCCAAGGGCTCCGAGCAGTACTTC	CASSPQNSKGSEQYF
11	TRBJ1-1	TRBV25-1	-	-	TGTGCCAGCAGAGTGGGGGCTCGGGCTTTCTTT	CASRVGARAFF
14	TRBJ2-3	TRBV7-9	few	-	TGTGCCAGCAGCTTAGCGGGCAGGCAAGATACGCAGTATTTT	CASSLAGRQDTQYF
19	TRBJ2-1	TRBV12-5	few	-	TGTGCTAGTGGTCCCAAGGGGGCGATCCCAGCGGGAGAGGACAATGAGCAGTTCTTC	CASGPKGAIPAGEDNEQFF
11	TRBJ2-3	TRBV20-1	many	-	TGCAGTGCCGAGCTGGCAGATACGCAGTATTTT	CSAELADTQYF
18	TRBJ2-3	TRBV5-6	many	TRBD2	TGTGCCAGCAGCTTGGTCAGTCGCGGGAGGTCGGACGCAGATACGCAGTATTTT	CASSLVSRGRSDADTQYF
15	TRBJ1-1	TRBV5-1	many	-	TGCGCCAGCAGCTTGGCCGGCGGGGACAACACTGAAGCTTTCTTT	CASSLAGGDNTEAFF
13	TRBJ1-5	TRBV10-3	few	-	TGTGCCATCAGTGGGGGGGATTCGCAGCCCCAGCATTTT	CAISGGDSQPQHF
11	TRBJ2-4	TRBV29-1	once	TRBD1	TGCAGCGCCGGGACAGGAAACATTCAGTACTTC	CSAGTGNIQYF
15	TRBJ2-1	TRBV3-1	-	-	TGTGCCAGCAGCCAAGATACGGGTCTTTACAATGAGCAGTTCTTC	CASSQDTGLYNEQFF
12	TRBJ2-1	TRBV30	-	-	TGTGCCTGGAGTGATGGGTACAATGAGCAGTTCTTC	CAWSDGYNEQFF
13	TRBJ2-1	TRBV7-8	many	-	TGTGCCAGCAGCCCCGGGGTCTTAAATGAGCAGTTCTTC	CASSPGVLNEQFF
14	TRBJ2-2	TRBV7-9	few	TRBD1	TGTGCCAGCAATCGGGACAGGGGAACCGGGGAGCTGTTTTTT	CASNRDRGTGELFF
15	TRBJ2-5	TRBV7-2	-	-	TGTGCCAGCAGCTTACGTCCGGAATCGGGGGAGACCCAGTACTTC	CASSLRPESGETQYF
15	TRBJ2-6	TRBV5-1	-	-	TGCGCCAGCAGCTTCATCGGCTCTGGGGCCAACGTCCTGACTTTC	CASSFIGSGANVLTF